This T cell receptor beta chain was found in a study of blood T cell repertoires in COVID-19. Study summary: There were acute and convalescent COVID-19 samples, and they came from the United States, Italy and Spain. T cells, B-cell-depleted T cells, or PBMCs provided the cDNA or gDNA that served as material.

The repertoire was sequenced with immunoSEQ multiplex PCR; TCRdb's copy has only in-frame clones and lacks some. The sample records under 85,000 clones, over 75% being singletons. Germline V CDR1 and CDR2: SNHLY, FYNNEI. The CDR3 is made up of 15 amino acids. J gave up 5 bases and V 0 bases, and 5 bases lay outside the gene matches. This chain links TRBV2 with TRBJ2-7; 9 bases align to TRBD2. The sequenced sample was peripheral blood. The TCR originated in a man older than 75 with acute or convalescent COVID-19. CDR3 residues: CASSEARREGDEQYF. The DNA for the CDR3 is TGTGCCAGCAGTGAAGCTCGGCGGGAGGGCGACGAGCAGTACTTC.